Below, 8 T cell receptor beta chains from the same sample are listed, as sequenced in a study of PD-1 blockade in mismatch repair-deficient tumors. Sequencing used immunoSEQ multiplex PCR; TCRdb keeps in-frame clones, though not all of them. Of 35,000 to 40,000 clones in the sample, 70% to 80% were seen once. Sequenced material: peripheral blood, taken 4 weeks after starting pembrolizumab. The receptors originated from an adult with mismatch repair-deficient cancer.

J is TRBJ2-1 and V is TRBV6-8; TRBD2 aligns across 7 bases. The trim removed 2 bases at V and 7 bases at J, leaving 17 bases unmatched. This CDR3 has 18 amino acids. Germline assignment: CDR1 MNHGY and CDR2 SAAAGT. The CDR3 DNA reads as TGTGCCAGCAGTTACCCCCCAGGGAGGGAGGGACGTGAGAATGAGCAGTTCTTC. Translation gives CASSYPPGREGRENEQFF.

The chain is built from TRBV18 and TRBJ1-1; no firm D call. Germline CDR1 KGHSH, CDR2 LQKENI. This CDR3 comprises 13 residues. V lost 3 bases to trimming and J lost 4 bases, with 9 bases between them. The CDR3 region is CASSPGGTTEAFF. CDR3 nucleotides: TGTGCCAGCTCACCGGGTGGTACCACTGAAGCTTTCTTT.

The chain uses TRBV6-5 and TRBJ2-3; D is tentatively TRBD1 or TRBD2 (7 bases each). This CDR3 comprises 15 residues. V lost 6 bases and J 8 bases, leaving 21 bases between the germline ends. Germline lookup yields CDR1 MNHEY and CDR2 SVGAGI. The CDR3 DNA reads TGTGCCAGCAGCCCGGGGGGACAGCCCTTAGGTACGCAGTATTTT. The encoded protein is CASSPGGQPLGTQYF.

V gene TRBV7-4 combines with J gene TRBJ2-1, with 10 bases that match TRBD1. The CDR3 extends over 14 amino acids. The junction had 6 bases not matched to a gene; V was cut back by 8 bases and J by 5 bases. Germline CDR1 reads SGHVT; CDR2 reads SQSDAQ. DNA for the CDR3: TGTGCCAGCTCAGGAGGGACAGGGGACAATGAGCAGTTCTTC. Its protein product is CASSGGTGDNEQFF.

By its share, this clone is medium-sized. The rearrangement uses TRBV4-1 and TRBJ1-3; no definite D call. This CDR3 region has 19 residues. The ends were cut back, 4 bases at V and 0 bases at J, with 22 bases in the middle. Germline V gives CDR1 MGHRA, CDR2 YSYEKL. In nucleotides, the CDR3 is TGCGCCAGCAGCCTATCGAGGGCAGGAACTATTCGCTCTGGAAACACCATATATTTT. Translating it yields CASSLSRAGTIRSGNTIYF.

This clone was found a few times. V is TRBV9 and J is TRBJ2-5, with TRBD1 matching over 7 bases. Germline CDR1 is SGDLS and CDR2 is YYNGEE. This CDR3 has 15 residues. The V gene end was trimmed by 2 bases and the J gene end by 2 bases; junction bases not matched to a gene: 6. CDR3 sequence: CASSVTTGPQETQYF. CDR3 in DNA: TGTGCCAGCAGCGTGACGACAGGGCCACAAGAGACCCAGTACTTC.

The chain employs TRBV28 and TRBJ2-7; 11 bases are shared with TRBD2. V shed 5 bases and J 6 bases; nucleotides not matched to a gene: 12. The CDR3 is 16 residues long. Looked up from germline, CDR1 is MDHEN and CDR2 is SYDVKM. The CDR3 spells CASSSTSGSDFSEQYF. The CDR3 nucleotides read TGTGCCAGCAGTAGTACTAGCGGGAGCGATTTCTCCGAGCAGTACTTC.

The chain combines TRBV19 with TRBJ2-1, with TRBD2 identical over 7 bases. This CDR3 region has 15 residues. Germline V gene data show CDR1 as LNHDA and CDR2 as SQIVND (reference sequence). With V trimmed by 8 bases and J by 4 bases, 11 bases remained unmatched. The CDR3 spells CASQDWLADYNEQFF. The CDR3 DNA follows: TGTGCCAGTCAGGATTGGCTAGCGGATTACAATGAGCAGTTCTTC. The entire variable domain, with the rest obtained from reference TRBV19 and TRBJ2-1, is as follows: DGGITQSPKYLFRKEGQNVTLSCEQNLNHDAMYWYRQDPGQGLRLIYYSQIVNDFQKGDIAEGYSVSREKKESFPLTVTSAQKNPTAFYLCASQDWLADYNEQFFGPGTRLTVL.